The T cell receptor beta chain under discussion was sequenced for a study of cytomegalovirus exposure and HLA in healthy donors. Findings and limits, study-wide: Of the V segments, some could not be distinguished, including TRBV6-2 and TRBV6-3, and were excluded.

Germline trimming cut 6 bases from V and 4 bases from J; bases unmatched to any gene: 5. The CDR3 runs to 13 residues. Looked up from germline, CDR1 is LNHDA and CDR2 is SQIVND (reference sequence). The PCR ran on 60 Vbeta and 13 Jbeta primers. Method: immunoSEQ multiplex PCR; TCRdb's copy keeps in-frame clones and lacks some. The sample holds 200,000 to 250,000 clones. Comments on this clone: Its cognate antigen is unknown.

The V and J genes are TRBV19 and TRBJ1-2, with 7 nucleotides matching TRBD1. The specimen sequenced was PBMCs. The sequence was collected from a woman in her twenties or thirties in good health and CMV-seropositive. CDR3 in DNA: TGTGCCAGTAGCCAACAGGGGACCTATGGCTACACCTTC. Amino acids: CASSQQGTYGYTF.